The sequence of this T cell receptor (beta chain) was determined in a study of T-cell memory formation after mild COVID-19. This clonotype was counted between two and nine times. The length of the CDR3 is 13 residues. The V end was cut by 5 bases, the J end by 6 bases, with 14 bases between. One entry per CDR3 protein results from TCRdb running MiXCR on the 5' RACE reads. The sample lists under 450,000 distinct CDR3 sequences, less than 25% occurring once. This clonotype was obtained from an adult woman who had mild COVID-19 (a few samples of this study predate the infection). Cell type and time point are not known. The chain links TRBV12-3 or TRBV12-4 to TRBJ2-7; no clear D. The specimen sequenced was PBMCs or a T cell subset sorted from them (not recorded which). CDR3 in amino acids: CASSERRRVEQYF. The DNA of the CDR3 is TGTGCCAGCAGTGAGAGAAGAAGGGTCGAGCAGTACTTC.